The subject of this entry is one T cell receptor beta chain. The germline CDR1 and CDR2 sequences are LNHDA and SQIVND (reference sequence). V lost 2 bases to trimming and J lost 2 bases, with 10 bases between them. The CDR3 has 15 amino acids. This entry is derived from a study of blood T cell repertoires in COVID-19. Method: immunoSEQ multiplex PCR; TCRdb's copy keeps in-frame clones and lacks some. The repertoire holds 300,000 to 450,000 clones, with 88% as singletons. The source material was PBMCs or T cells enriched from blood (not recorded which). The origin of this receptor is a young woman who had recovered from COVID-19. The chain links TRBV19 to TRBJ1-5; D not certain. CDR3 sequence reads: CASSIRGAGNQPQHF. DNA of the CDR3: TGTGCCAGTAGTATACGGGGTGCCGGCAATCAGCCCCAGCATTTT.